This is a list of T cell receptor beta chains from one sample in a study of T cells in Graves' hyperthyroidism and ophthalmopathy. TCRdb called the multiplex PCR reads again in MiXCR, with one record for every CDR3 protein. The data hold around 350,000 distinct CDR3 sequences, with 17% observed a single time. The material sequenced was blood. Source of these receptors: a young woman with Graves' hyperthyroidism that later progressed to Graves' ophthalmopathy. The CDR3 runs from the conserved cysteine through the conserved F or W. The D gene is left open where the match is weak. A clone size is listed for some rows: how often the clone was seen (once, few, many), or a class if it is expanded.

TRBD1 | TRBJ1-5 | many | TRBV29-1 | TGCAGCGTTCCACCGGGACAGGCCCATCAGCCCCAGCATTTT | CSVPPGQAHQPQHF
TRBD1 | TRBJ1-1 | NA | TRBV3-1 | TGTGCCAGCAGCCACAGGGGGCAAGCTTTCTTT | CASSHRGQAFF
NA | TRBJ2-1 | few | TRBV7-9 | TGTGCCAGCAGCGGGGGGAGGACTGAGCAGTTCTTC | CASSGGRTEQFF
NA | TRBJ2-5 | many | TRBV28 | TGTGCCAGCGAAAGGGGCAGACTACAAGAGACCCAGTACTTC | CASERGRLQETQYF
NA | TRBJ2-3 | NA | TRBV3-1 | TGTGCCAGCAGCCAAGGTCCTAGCACAGATACGCAGTATTTT | CASSQGPSTDTQYF
NA | TRBJ1-5 | many | TRBV27 | TGTGCCAGCAGTTTATCGCTAGGGAGTCAGCCCCAGCATTTT | CASSLSLGSQPQHF
NA | TRBJ2-3 | many | TRBV28 | TGTGCCAGCAGTTTATCGGACCACACAGATACGCAGTATTTT | CASSLSDHTDTQYF
NA | TRBJ1-4 | few | TRBV5-8 | TGTGCCAGCAGCTTGGAAGGAAGGCATAATGAAAAACTGTTTTTT | CASSLEGRHNEKLFF
TRBD1 | TRBJ2-5 | many | TRBV5-5 | TGTGCCAGCAGCTCTGGCGTGGGACAGGGGGCTTTCCAAGAGACCCAGTACTTC | CASSSGVGQGAFQETQYF
NA | TRBJ2-1 | many | TRBV29-1 | TGCAGCGGAAATCACGGTTTAGATGAGCAGTTCTTC | CSGNHGLDEQFF
TRBD1 | TRBJ2-1 | NA | TRBV11-2 | TGTGCCAGCAGCTTAAGCGTTGGGGACAGGGGGGCTGGGGTGCAGTTCTTC | CASSLSVGDRGAGVQFF
NA | TRBJ1-1 | many | TRBV28 | TGTGCCAGCAGTCCCTACAGGGTACAGAACACTGAAGCTTTCTTT | CASSPYRVQNTEAFF
NA | TRBJ2-5 | NA | TRBV27 | TGTGCCAGCAGTTTATTGGGCGAGGGGGAGACCCAGTACTTC | CASSLLGEGETQYF
TRBD1 | TRBJ2-5 | NA | TRBV18 | TGTGCCAGCTCACTACAGGGGTCGGGGGAGACCCAGTACTTC | CASSLQGSGETQYF
NA | TRBJ2-2 | NA | TRBV6-2/TRBV6-3 | TGTGCCAGCAGTTACGGGTACGGGAGCAAAGGGGAGCTGTTTTTT | CASSYGYGSKGELFF
TRBD1 | TRBJ2-3 | NA | TRBV12-3/TRBV12-4 | TGTGCCAGCGGCCCCGGGACAGCTAGCACAGATACGCAGTATTTT | CASGPGTASTDTQYF
TRBD1 | TRBJ2-7 | many | TRBV6-1 | TGTGCTTCACAGGAGGCAGGGGGCAACTACGAGCAGTACTTC | CASQEAGGNYEQYF
NA | TRBJ2-7 | many | TRBV10-3 | TGTGCCATCAGCTCCACCTCGGACAGAACCTACGAGCAGTACTTC | CAISSTSDRTYEQYF
NA | TRBJ1-3 | NA | TRBV27 | TGTGCCAGCAGTTTAAATGGTGGGGGAAACACCATATATTTT | CASSLNGGGNTIYF
NA | TRBJ2-7 | few | TRBV28 | TGTGCCAGCAGTGGGGGCGGGGCCGACGAGCAGTACTTC | CASSGGGADEQYF
TRBD1 | TRBJ2-4 | many | TRBV28 | TGTGCCAGCAGTCCCCTGGGGACAGGGAGACGGGCCAAAAACATTCAGTACTTC | CASSPLGTGRRAKNIQYF
NA | TRBJ2-1 | many | TRBV5-1 | TGCGCCAGCAGCTTGGGACCCGCAGGGGGGAATGAGCAGTTCTTC | CASSLGPAGGNEQFF
NA | TRBJ2-1 | many | TRBV6-2/TRBV6-3 | TGTGCCAGCAGTTACATAGATGGTGGGAATGAGCAGTTCTTC | CASSYIDGGNEQFF
NA | TRBJ2-2 | NA | TRBV10-2 | TGCGCCAGCAGTGAGTCCGGGGCCGGCGGGGAGCTGTTTTTT | CASSESGAGGELFF
NA | TRBJ1-2 | many | TRBV7-6 | TGTGCCAGCAGCATAGGACCGATAAACTATGGCTACACCTTC | CASSIGPINYGYTF
TRBD1 | TRBJ1-2 | once | TRBV5-1 | TGCGCCAGCAGCACCGGGACAGCCGTCTATGGCTACACCTTC | CASSTGTAVYGYTF
NA | TRBJ2-7 | few | TRBV19 | TGTGCCAGTAGTATATCATGGGGGGAAGTGTCCTACGAGCAGTACTTC | CASSISWGEVSYEQYF
NA | TRBJ2-1 | once | TRBV6-2/TRBV6-3 | TGTGCCAGCGGCGGGCGAGATGAGCAGTTCTTC | CASGGRDEQFF
NA | TRBJ1-1 | few | TRBV7-9 | TGTGCCAGCAGCTTAGTTGAAGGGGGATATGTCACTGAAGCTTTCTTT | CASSLVEGGYVTEAFF
TRBD2 | TRBJ2-3 | few | TRBV13 | TGTGCCAGCAGCCCACCGACTAGCGGGGTTTCAGATACGCAGTATTTT | CASSPPTSGVSDTQYF
NA | TRBJ2-6 | few | TRBV13 | TGTGCCAGCAGCTTAGGCCCGGGGTACGGGTCCAACGTCCTGACTTTC | CASSLGPGYGSNVLTF
NA | TRBJ1-4 | many | TRBV10-3 | TGTGCCATCAGTGATCGGGAGAATGAAAAACTGTTTTTT | CAISDRENEKLFF
TRBD2 | TRBJ2-1 | many | TRBV20-1 | TGCAGTGCTACCCAGACTAGCGGGATATACAATGAGCAGTTCTTC | CSATQTSGIYNEQFF
NA | TRBJ1-3 | few | TRBV5-1 | TGCGCCAGCTCGGGGGGACTAGGTTTGCTTGGAAACACCATATATTTT | CASSGGLGLLGNTIYF
NA | TRBJ2-2 | few | TRBV6-1 | TGTGCCAGCAGACCCACGAACCGTGAGGAACTGTTTTTT | CASRPTNREELFF
NA | TRBJ2-7 | NA | TRBV19 | TGTGCCAGTAGTAGGGGCGTCGCCTCCTACGAGCAGTACTTC | CASSRGVASYEQYF
TRBD1 | TRBJ1-2 | NA | TRBV18 | TGTGCCAGCTCACCGGCTCGGGACAGTGATATCTATGGCTACACCTTC | CASSPARDSDIYGYTF
TRBD2 | TRBJ2-1 | NA | TRBV4-2 | TGTGCCAGCAGCCAAGAGGCTAGCGGGGCGGGTGAGCAGTTCTTC | CASSQEASGAGEQFF
TRBD2 | TRBJ2-1 | many | TRBV27 | TGTGCCAGTCAGTTAGCGGGAGGACCCTACAATGAGCAGTTCTTC | CASQLAGGPYNEQFF
TRBD2 | TRBJ2-3 | many | TRBV12-3/TRBV12-4 | TGTGCCAGCAGCCACGGACTAGTTGATACGCAGTATTTT | CASSHGLVDTQYF
NA | TRBJ1-5 | NA | TRBV7-6 | TGTGCCAGCAGCGCCGACAGGAATCAGCCCCAGCATTTT | CASSADRNQPQHF
NA | TRBJ2-6 | few | TRBV19 | TGTGCCAGTAGTTGGATTCTCTCTGGGGCCAACGTCCTGACTTTC | CASSWILSGANVLTF
NA | TRBJ2-1 | NA | TRBV10-3 | TGTGCCGTCCTAAGTGAAACCAATGAGCAGTTCTTC | CAVLSETNEQFF
TRBD1 | TRBJ1-1 | many | TRBV4-1 | TGCGCCAGCAGCCTAACCGGGACAGGGCCAAACACTGAAGCTTTCTTT | CASSLTGTGPNTEAFF
NA | TRBJ2-1 | many | TRBV27 | TGTGCCAGCGGTTCTTACAATGAGCAGTTCTTC | CASGSYNEQFF
NA | TRBJ1-2 | many | TRBV7-2 | TGTGCCAGCAGCTTAGCGAAGCGACAGGAAGGCTACACCTTC | CASSLAKRQEGYTF
TRBD1 | TRBJ2-5 | many | TRBV27 | TGTGCCAGCAGTACCCGTGACAGGGGGTTGGGGCAAGAGACCCAGTACTTC | CASSTRDRGLGQETQYF
TRBD2 | TRBJ2-1 | NA | TRBV27 | TGTGCCAGCGGCGGACTAGCGGGCTATGAGCAGTTCTTC | CASGGLAGYEQFF
NA | TRBJ2-5 | many | TRBV19 | TGTGCCAGTAGTCCGTCGGGTCAAGAGACCCAGTACTTC | CASSPSGQETQYF
NA | TRBJ2-1 | many | TRBV12-3/TRBV12-4 | TGTGCCAGCAGTCCCGATTCCCACGGTGAGCAGTTCTTC | CASSPDSHGEQFF
NA | TRBJ2-1 | NA | TRBV7-2 | TGTGCCAGCAGCTTAAGTGGGACTCGGGCCTACAATGAGCAGTTCTTC | CASSLSGTRAYNEQFF
NA | TRBJ2-1 | many | TRBV5-1 | TGCGCCAGCAGCTTGGCTCAGGGGTTGGGTGAGCAGTTCTTC | CASSLAQGLGEQFF
NA | TRBJ1-5 | many | TRBV6-1 | TGTGCCAGCAGTGGCCTTATTTCGGGCAATCAGCCCCAGCATTTT | CASSGLISGNQPQHF
TRBD2 | TRBJ2-1 | many | TRBV2 | TGTGCCAGCACCCTTTCGGCGGGGGGATCCGAGCAGTTCTTC | CASTLSAGGSEQFF
NA | TRBJ1-1 | many | TRBV3-1 | TGTGCCAGCAGCCAAGTTCCCGGGTCGTTGGGGACTGAAGCTTTCTTT | CASSQVPGSLGTEAFF
TRBD1 | TRBJ2-1 | NA | TRBV5-1 | TGCGCCAGCAGCTTGATTCGGACAGGGCACGATGAGCAGTTCTTC | CASSLIRTGHDEQFF